This passage covers 26 T cell receptor beta chains from one sample sequenced in a study of a mutant IDH1 vaccine in newly diagnosed glioma. Clones were read by immunoSEQ multiplex PCR, and TCRdb kept only the in-frame ones, dropping some. Seen here are tens of thousands of clones, under 95% observed once, and the top ten hold over 3.5%. Time point indicated: week 23, last vaccination. Doses consisted of 300 ug of mutant IDH1 20-mer peptide each, paired with topical imiquimod. No antigens are known for them. Sequencing used PBMCs, obtained from a glioma patient whose treatment included an IDH1 peptide vaccine. These receptors all stem from a man between 45 and 60 years old with glioma.

This chain joins TRBV7-2 and TRBJ2-5; TRBD2 matches 10 bases. The CDR3 is 16 residues long. Germline trimming cut 5 bases from V and 2 bases from J; bases unmatched to any gene: 8. Germline V CDR1 and CDR2: SGHTA, FQGNSA. CDR3 sequence: CASSVSGGVNQETQYF. CDR3 coding DNA: TGTGCCAGCAGCGTGAGCGGGGGGGTTAATCAAGAGACCCAGTACTTC.

There are a few counts of this clone. This chain joins TRBV13 and TRBJ2-1; 10 bases fit TRBD1. V dropped 4 bases and J dropped 2; count of bases not matched to a gene: 8. This CDR3 is 17 amino acids long. Germline V gene data show CDR1 as PRHDT and CDR2 as FYEKMQ (reference sequence). The CDR3 loop reads CASSSRGQGIAYNEQFF. CDR3 bases: TGTGCCAGCAGCTCCCGGGGACAGGGGATCGCCTACAATGAGCAGTTCTTC. The variable domain in full, completed from reference TRBV13 and TRBJ2-1, reads AAGVIQSPRHLIKEKRETATLKCYPIPRHDTVYWYQQGPGQDPQFLISFYEKMQSDKGSIPDRFSAQQFSDYHSELNMSSLELGDSALYFCASSSRGQGIAYNEQFFGPGTRLTVL.

The chain carries TRBV20-1 and TRBJ1-2; D is ambiguous. Germline V gene sequence: CDR1 DFQATT, CDR2 SNEGSKA (reference sequence). The CDR3 is 11 residues long. The germline V and J ends were trimmed by 6 bases and 8 bases, with 13 bases remaining between them. The CDR3 is CSAPKAGGYTF. CDR3 DNA sequence: TGCAGTGCCCCAAAGGCAGGAGGCTACACCTTC.

The chain is built from TRBV19 and TRBJ1-1, with 8 bases lining up with TRBD1. The CDR3 is 16 amino acids. After removal of 5 bases from V and 5 bases from J, the junction contained 13 bases not matched to a gene. The germline V gene has CDR1 LNHDA and CDR2 SQIVND (reference sequence). The CDR3 sequence is CASSPRQGLGRTEAFF. DNA for the CDR3: TGTGCCAGTAGTCCGCGACAGGGGTTAGGTAGGACTGAAGCTTTCTTT.

The chain employs TRBV4-1 and TRBJ1-2; maybe TRBD1 (5 bases). Per germline, CDR1 MGHRA and CDR2 YSYEKL. This CDR3 region has 16 residues. Deletions cut 0 bases from V and 5 bases from J, with 16 bases between. The CDR3 loop reads CASSQEGGGTVYGYTF. In DNA form, the CDR3 reads TGCGCCAGCAGCCAAGAGGGGGGAGGGACCGTGTATGGCTACACCTTC.

V and J are TRBV18 and TRBJ2-7, with 11 bases aligning to TRBD1. J gave up 3 bases and V 4 bases, and 8 bases lay outside the gene matches. The CDR3 is made up of 16 amino acids. From germline, CDR1 is KGHSH and CDR2 LQKENI. CDR3 amino acids: CASSRLSGTGGYEQYF. Here the CDR3 DNA reads TGTGCCAGCTCACGCTTATCCGGGACAGGGGGCTACGAGCAGTACTTC.

Here the CDR3 DNA reads TGTGCCAGCAGCTTAGGGGCAGGGGAGTTCGATGGCTACACCTTC. This translates into CASSLGAGEFDGYTF. The rearrangement joins TRBV7-9 to TRBJ1-2; the D gene is possibly TRBD1 (6 bases). The CDR3 length is 15 residues. Germline V gives CDR1 SEHNR, CDR2 FQNEAQ (reference sequence). Trimming stripped 1 base from V and 6 bases from J, with 15 bases between.

V gene TRBV18 combines with J gene TRBJ2-1, with D uncertain. With 6 bases removed from V and 0 bases from J, the gap between germline ends came to 15 bases. The germline gives CDR1 KGHSH, CDR2 LQKENI. The CDR3 runs to 16 residues. The CDR3 DNA follows: TGTGCCAGCTCGTCCGCCTTTACAAGCTCCTACAATGAGCAGTTCTTC. Amino acids: CASSSAFTSSYNEQFF. The full variable domain, its missing parts supplied by reference TRBV18 and TRBJ2-1, is NAGVMQNPRHLVRRRGQEARLRCSPMKGHSHVYWYRQLPEEGLKFMVYLQKENIIDESGMPKERFSAEFPKEGPSILRIQQVVRGDSAAYFCASSSAFTSSYNEQFFGPGTRLTVL.

This chain uses TRBV2 with TRBJ2-7; D assignment may be TRBD1 or TRBD2 (5 bases each). Germline loops: CDR1 SNHLY, CDR2 FYNNEI. V was shortened by 6 bases and J by 3 bases, with 12 bases between the two germline ends. This CDR3 spans 13 amino acids. The CDR3 bases are TGTGCCAGCAGCCTAAGGGACGTCTACGAGCAGTACTTC. It is translated as CASSLRDVYEQYF. Full variable domain (outside the CDR3, taken from reference TRBV2 and TRBJ2-7): EPEVTQTPSHQVTQMGQEVILRCVPISNHLYFYWYRQILGQKVEFLVSFYNNEISEKSEIFDDQFSVERPDGSNFTLKIRSTKLEDSAMYFCASSLRDVYEQYFGPGTRLTVT.

The chain joins TRBV29-1 to TRBJ2-5, with D perhaps TRBD1 or TRBD2 (5 bases each). V lost 3 bases and J lost 5, with 13 bases in between. The CDR3 consists of 13 residues. Germline V CDR1 and CDR2: SQVTM, ANQGSEA. CDR3 sequence (DNA): TGCAGCGTTGATACAGCCGGGACGGAGACCCAGTACTTC. Translating gives CSVDTAGTETQYF. Combining the CDR3 with reference TRBV29-1 and TRBJ2-5 gives the whole variable domain SAVISQKPSRDICQRGTSLTIQCQVDSQVTMMFWYRQQPGQSLTLIATANQGSEATYESGFVIDKFPISRPNLTFSTLTVSNMSPEDSSIYLCSVDTAGTETQYFGPGTRLLVL.

V gene TRBV4-1 combines with J gene TRBJ2-7, with D possibly TRBD2 on 5 matching bases. CDR1 MGHRA and CDR2 YSYEKL come from the germline V gene. The CDR3 covers 14 residues. The V gene lost 1 base and the J gene lost 6 bases, with 13 bases spanning the gap. Here the CDR3 reads CASSQGGNRFEQYF. In DNA, the CDR3 is TGCGCCAGCAGCCAAGGAGGGAATCGATTCGAGCAGTACTTC.

The gene calls are TRBV6-1 and TRBJ2-7; D may be TRBD2 (5 bases). V was pared by 0 bases and J by 4 bases, with 7 bases between. CDR3 length: 13 amino acids. Germline values: CDR1 MNHNS, CDR2 SASEGT. CDR3 in DNA: TGTGCCAGCAGTGAAGCTCGGGGATACGAGCAGTACTTC. As protein: CASSEARGYEQYF.

V is TRBV9 and J is TRBJ2-1, with D maybe TRBD1 (6 bases). Germline assignment: CDR1 SGDLS and CDR2 YYNGEE. V shed 7 bases and J shed 1 base, with 21 bases lying between them. This CDR3 has 17 amino acids. Here the CDR3 reads CASGPHLRGGSYNEQFF. The CDR3 DNA reads as TGTGCCAGCGGGCCCCACCTCAGGGGCGGGTCCTACAATGAGCAGTTCTTC.

The chain links TRBV15 to TRBJ1-2; 8 nucleotides match TRBD1. The length of the CDR3 is 14 residues. Germline CDR1 LNHNV, CDR2 YYDKDF (reference sequence). The V and J ends lost 5 bases and 5 bases, in that order; junction bases with no gene match: 7. CDR3 region: CATSVQTGEYGYTF. The CDR3 DNA reads as TGTGCCACCAGCGTCCAGACAGGGGAGTATGGCTACACCTTC.

In its sample, this clone was seen a few times. V gene TRBV2 combines with J gene TRBJ1-2; 7 bases are a match to TRBD1. CDR3 size: 15 residues. From germline, CDR1 is SNHLY and CDR2 FYNNEI. Trimming at V came to 4 bases and at J to 2 bases, leaving 7 bases not matched to a gene. CDR3: CASSGRDSSNYGYTF. Here the CDR3 DNA reads TGTGCCAGCAGTGGTAGGGACAGTTCGAACTATGGCTACACCTTC.

This chain connects TRBV4-3 to TRBJ2-7; TRBD1 aligns across 7 bases. Germline loops: CDR1 LGHNA, CDR2 YSLEER. This CDR3 region has 15 residues. Trimming took 0 bases from V and 3 from J; bases not matched to a gene: 5. The CDR3 protein is CASSQELGGLYEQYF. CDR3 coding DNA: TGCGCCAGCAGCCAAGAGTTAGGGGGCCTCTACGAGCAGTACTTC.

The V and J genes are TRBV4-3 and TRBJ2-5; 9 bases fit TRBD2. V shed 3 bases, J shed 5 bases, and the junction held 10 bases outside the gene matches. From germline, CDR1 is LGHNA and CDR2 YSLEER. The CDR3 has 16 residues. This CDR3 reads CASSQGSRGGGETQYF. For the CDR3, the DNA is TGCGCCAGCAGCCAGGGCTCGCGGGGGGGCGGGGAGACCCAGTACTTC.

The chain recombines TRBV5-1 with TRBJ2-2; 8 bases are a match to TRBD1. V was clipped by 4 bases and J by 7 bases; unmatched bases: 3. CDR1 and CDR2 (germline): SGHRS, YFSETQ. The CDR3 has 13 amino acids. CDR3 nucleotides: TGCGCCAGCAGCGTCGGACAGGGCGGGGAGCTGTTTTTT. This codes for CASSVGQGGELFF.

The CDR3 spells CASSQRGGQPQHF. CDR3 in DNA: TGTGCCAGCAGTCAACGGGGCGGTCAGCCCCAGCATTTT. The chain has TRBV13 and TRBJ1-5, with TRBD1 as a possible D gene (5 bases). The V and J ends lost 6 bases and 6 bases respectively, with 12 bases between them. Germline V CDR1 and CDR2: PRHDT, FYEKMQ (reference sequence). This CDR3 spans 13 amino acids.

The rearrangement uses TRBV4-3 and TRBJ1-6, with 10 bases lining up with TRBD1. Germline CDR1 and CDR2: LGHNA and YSLEER. This CDR3 contains 17 residues. V gave up 4 bases and J gave up 7 bases; unmatched junction bases: 10. Here the CDR3 reads CASSRLTMTGGNSPLHF. CDR3 DNA: TGCGCCAGCAGCCGCCTTACCATGACAGGGGGCAATTCACCCCTCCACTTT.

The rearrangement uses TRBV19 and TRBJ1-5, with D possibly TRBD1 on 6 matching bases. Germline V gives CDR1 LNHDA, CDR2 SQIVND (reference sequence). The CDR3 spans 15 residues. V lost 2 bases and J lost 6, with 14 bases in between. The CDR3 here is CASSIMRQETQPQHF. In DNA form, the CDR3 reads TGTGCCAGTAGTATAATGAGACAGGAAACTCAGCCCCAGCATTTT.

This clone has only a few counts. A junction boundary mismatches the germline segment, possibly from a read error. V is TRBV30 and J is TRBJ1-2, with a tentative D call TRBD1 (5 bases). This CDR3 comprises 14 residues. CDR1 and CDR2 from the germline V gene are GTSNPN and SVGIG (reference sequence). This CDR3 is CAWSVLQGNSGYTF. As DNA, the CDR3 is TGTGCCTGGAGTGTTTTGCAGGGAAACTCTGGCTACACCTTC.

This sequence joins TRBV5-1 and TRBJ1-2; the D gene is possibly TRBD1 (5 bases). This CDR3 is 13 amino acids long. CDR1 and CDR2 (germline): SGHRS, YFSETQ. The ends were cut back, 4 bases at V and 7 bases at J, with 14 bases in the middle. This CDR3 reads CASSPAGISGYTF. The DNA of the CDR3 is TGCGCCAGCAGCCCGGCAGGGATATCTGGCTACACCTTC.

The genes are TRBV5-1 and TRBJ1-3; D may be TRBD1 (5 bases). CDR1 is SGHRS and CDR2 is YFSETQ in the germline V gene. The CDR3 is made up of 16 amino acids. Trimming took off 4 bases at V and 3 bases at J, with 17 bases between the two ends. Written as DNA, the CDR3 is TGCGCCAGCAGCCACAAACTGGGGGAACTTGGAAACACCATATATTTT. It specifies CASSHKLGELGNTIYF.

The chain couples TRBV5-6 to TRBJ2-7; possible D gene TRBD1, 6 bases. Germline V gives CDR1 SGHDT, CDR2 YYEEEE. The length of the CDR3 is 15 residues. The V end was cut by 4 bases, the J end by 3 bases, with 17 bases between. CDR3 amino acids: CASSLTGTWGYEQYF. In nucleotides, the CDR3 is TGTGCCAGCAGCCTGACCGGGACATGGGGCTACGAGCAGTACTTC.

The chain uses TRBV7-9 and TRBJ1-1; perhaps TRBD1 as D (6 bases). V was cut by 4 bases and J by 2 bases, with 11 bases left in between. CDR1 is SEHNR, CDR2 FQNEAQ, per germline (reference sequence). The CDR3 is made up of 14 amino acids. CDR3 DNA sequence: TGTGCCAGCAGCTACCGGGGGGCAAACACTGAAGCTTTCTTT. This codes for CASSYRGANTEAFF.